This entry lists 22 T cell receptor beta chains sequenced from one sample in a study of blood T cell repertoires in COVID-19 (dated by TCRdb to the early 2020s). The receptor library was made with the immunoSEQ multiplex PCR assay. Entries here come from immuneACCESS through TCRdb and include only in-frame sequences with V and J called. Some clones fail to appear in such tables; in the studies checked, an unresolved V gene covers under half of the shortfall, and the cause of the remainder is unknown. The table for this sample lists 150,000 to 200,000 clones; around 90% of them were counted only once. The ten top clones hold 1.6% of the sample. Sequencing was performed on peripheral blood. These receptors were obtained from a woman in her 50s with acute or convalescent COVID-19.

This clone was observed a handful of times. The V call is TRBV7-2, the J call TRBJ2-1; 8 bases line up with TRBD1. There are 15 residues in the CDR3. V shed 5 bases, J shed 5 bases, and the junction held 8 bases outside the gene matches. Germline V gene data show CDR1 as SGHTA and CDR2 as FQGNSA. The CDR3 sequence: CASSPNLQGDNEQFF. The CDR3 DNA is TGTGCCAGCAGCCCTAACCTACAGGGGGACAATGAGCAGTTCTTC.

This clone was seen a single time. J is TRBJ1-5 and V is TRBV30, with D uncertain. Trimming removed 2 bases at V and 0 bases at J, with 20 bases between. The germline V gene has CDR1 GTSNPN and CDR2 SVGIG (reference sequence). The CDR3 has 18 amino acids. In DNA form, the CDR3 reads TGTGCCTGGAGTCACCGGTTTGAGGGTCTGTATAGCAATCAGCCCCAGCATTTT. Protein sequence: CAWSHRFEGLYSNQPQHF.

The chain uses TRBV19 and TRBJ1-2; D might be TRBD1 (5 bases). V lost 1 base and J 5 bases, leaving 5 bases between the germline ends. This CDR3 is 12 amino acids long. Germline loops: CDR1 LNHDA, CDR2 SQIVND (reference sequence). In DNA form, the CDR3 reads TGTGCCAGTAGTATAGCAGGGTATGGCTACACCTTC. As protein: CASSIAGYGYTF.

This clone occurred once. DNA of the CDR3: TGTGCCAGTCGTAGCGGGAGGTCGTTGACCCAGTACTTC. Amino acid sequence: CASRSGRSLTQYF. V usage is TRBV2 and J usage is TRBJ2-5; TRBD2 agrees at 10 bases. Germline trimming cut 9 bases from V and 7 bases from J; bases unmatched to any gene: 8. This CDR3 contains 13 residues. Looked up from germline, CDR1 is SNHLY and CDR2 is FYNNEI.

The chain is built from TRBV4-3 and TRBJ1-4; D is undetermined. The V end lost 5 bases, the J end lost 3 bases, and 13 bases lay between the germline ends. Per germline, CDR1 LGHNA and CDR2 YSLEER. This CDR3 has 15 residues. Here the CDR3 DNA reads TGCGCCAGCAGCGACCGCCAGCAGGCTAATGAAAAACTGTTTTTT. This encodes CASSDRQQANEKLFF.

To note about this clone: Distinct nucleotide sequences in the sample also encode this CDR3. The genes are TRBV3-1 (or the pseudogene TRBV3-2) and TRBJ2-5; D perhaps matches TRBD1 (5 bases). Per germline, CDR1 LGHDT and CDR2 YNNKEL (reference sequence). The CDR3 has 15 amino acids. The V and J ends lost 0 bases and 1 base respectively, with 9 bases between them. The CDR3 region is CASSQDRTFQETQYF. The CDR3 nucleotides read TGTGCCAGCAGCCAAGATCGGACATTCCAAGAGACCCAGTACTTC.

The J gene is TRBJ1-1, the V gene TRBV19; D may be TRBD1 (6 bases). The V end was cut by 6 bases, the J end by 3 bases, with 14 bases between. The CDR3 length is 14 residues. Germline CDR1 and CDR2: LNHDA and SQIVND (reference sequence). CDR3 DNA: TGTGCCAGTAGCAAACAGGGATGGGACACTGAAGCTTTCTTT. This sequence encodes CASSKQGWDTEAFF.

V and J are TRBV30 and TRBJ2-4; D unresolved. The V gene lost 0 bases and the J gene lost 0 bases, with 12 bases spanning the gap. CDR3 length: 16 amino acids. The V gene's germline CDR1 is GTSNPN and CDR2 SVGIG (reference sequence). For the CDR3, the DNA is TGTGCCTGGAGTGTACCCCACATTATAGCCAAAAACATTCAGTACTTC. It specifies CAWSVPHIIAKNIQYF.

The chain links TRBV6-2 or TRBV6-3 to TRBJ2-5; D perhaps matches TRBD2 (5 bases). Germline V gives CDR1 MNHEY, CDR2 SVGEGT. Between the trimmed V and J ends, which lost 2 bases and 3 bases, there was a span of 10 bases. The CDR3 extends over 14 amino acids. DNA for the CDR3: TGTGCCAGCAGTTACAATGAGGAGGAAGAGACCCAGTACTTC. Translated, it gives CASSYNEEEETQYF.

The V call is TRBV5-1, the J call TRBJ1-3; D is uncertain. Trimming removed 1 base at V and 0 bases at J, with 14 bases between. This CDR3 contains 17 residues. Germline CDR1 reads SGHRS; CDR2 reads YFSETQ. The CDR3 loop is CASSLSHLLSSGNTIYF. CDR3 sequence (DNA): TGCGCCAGCAGCTTGTCCCACCTACTAAGCTCTGGAAACACCATATATTTT.

The chain carries TRBV2 and TRBJ2-7; TRBD2 is a possible D gene (5 bases). V dropped 5 bases and J dropped 0 bases, with 11 bases sitting between them. The CDR3 length is 14 residues. In germline, CDR1 is SNHLY, CDR2 FYNNEI. CDR3: CASSPGSTSYEQYF. CDR3 nucleotide sequence: TGTGCCAGCAGTCCGGGGTCTACCTCCTACGAGCAGTACTTC.

V usage is TRBV24-1 and J usage is TRBJ1-2; 7 bases align to TRBD1. With V trimmed by 4 bases and J by 7 bases, 8 bases remained unmatched. Per germline, CDR1 KGHDR and CDR2 SFDVKD. CDR3 length: 14 amino acids. The CDR3 region is CATSDAGGFGGYTF. CDR3 bases: TGTGCCACCAGTGACGCAGGGGGGTTCGGTGGCTACACCTTC.

The chain carries TRBV30 and TRBJ2-5; 8 nucleotides line up with TRBD1. This CDR3 is built from 13 residues. CDR1 GTSNPN and CDR2 SVGIG come from the germline V gene (reference sequence). With V trimmed by 4 bases and J by 4 bases, 5 bases remained unmatched. This CDR3 is CAWTTGDIETQYF. CDR3 nucleotides: TGTGCCTGGACGACAGGGGACATAGAGACCCAGTACTTC.

This chain joins TRBV19 and TRBJ1-1; a weak D match, TRBD1 (6 bases). V lost 6 bases, J lost 0 bases, and 8 bases lay in between. This CDR3 comprises 13 residues. CDR1 is LNHDA and CDR2 is SQIVND in the germline V gene (reference sequence). The CDR3 DNA is TGTGCCAGTAGGGACAGTATGAACACTGAAGCTTTCTTT. It yields the protein CASRDSMNTEAFF.

V gene TRBV6-5 combines with J gene TRBJ1-2; tentative D call: TRBD1 (6 bases). CDR1 and CDR2 (germline): MNHEY, SVGAGI. CDR3 length: 14 residues. V shed 7 bases and J shed 6 bases, with 18 bases lying between them. This CDR3 reads CASKTGQFIDGYTF. The DNA of the CDR3 is TGTGCCAGCAAAACCGGACAGTTCATCGATGGCTACACCTTC.

The chain links TRBV3-1 (or the pseudogene TRBV3-2) to TRBJ1-1, with a weak D call TRBD1 (6 bases). CDR1 is LGHDT and CDR2 is YNNKEL in the germline V gene (reference sequence). The CDR3 runs to 13 residues. Trimming cost V 6 bases and J 1 base, with 9 bases left between them. Here the CDR3 reads CASSRQANTEAFF. The CDR3 coding sequence is TGTGCCAGCAGTCGACAGGCGAACACTGAAGCTTTCTTT.

The chain combines TRBV5-3 with TRBJ1-1, with D uncertain. TRBV5-3 is an ORF for which the function is uncertain. V dropped 5 bases and J dropped 10 bases, with 9 bases sitting between them. The CDR3 sequence is 10 residues long. In nucleotides, the CDR3 is TGTGCCAGAAGGTGTGGGAGAGCTTTCTTT. Translation: CARRCGRAFF.

The rearrangement links TRBV11-3 to TRBJ2-2; weak D call: TRBD1 (6 bases). Trimming shortened V by 11 bases and J by 2 bases, and 12 bases separated the two germline ends. CDR1 is SGHNT, CDR2 YENEEA, per germline. The CDR3 totals 13 residues. The CDR3 here is CAVHRANTGELFF. Here the CDR3 DNA reads TGTGCCGTACACAGGGCCAACACCGGGGAGCTGTTTTTT.

This clone occurred a few times. The rearrangement links TRBV12-3 or TRBV12-4 to TRBJ2-1, with 7 bases fitting TRBD1. The CDR3 has 11 amino acids. Unmatched junction bases numbered 5, after V lost 10 bases and J lost 8 bases. In DNA, the CDR3 is TGTGCCACCGGGACAGCCCATGAGCAGTTCTTC. It translates to CATGTAHEQFF.

This chain connects TRBV29-1 to TRBJ1-2, with D perhaps matching TRBD1 (5 bases). V lost 5 bases, J lost 8 bases, and 15 bases lay in between. Germline CDR1 and CDR2: SQVTM and ANQGSEA. This CDR3 comprises 12 residues. In DNA, the CDR3 is TGCAGCGTTCTACTGCTCAGGGCCGGCTACACCTTC. It codes for CSVLLLRAGYTF.

DNA of the CDR3: TGTGCCAGCAGTGACGGACTAGCGGGTTATCAAGAGACCCAGTACTTC. It translates to CASSDGLAGYQETQYF. The gene calls are TRBV25-1 and TRBJ2-5, with 11 positions matching TRBD2. Germline V gene sequence: CDR1 MGHDK, CDR2 SYGVNS. V lost 3 bases, J lost 2 bases, and 5 bases stayed unmatched. The CDR3 consists of 16 residues.

This rearrangement joins TRBV7-9 to TRBJ2-3; 10 nucleotides line up with TRBD2. J lost 6 bases, V lost 1 base, and 4 bases had no gene match. Germline V lookup: CDR1 SEHNR, CDR2 FQNEAQ (reference sequence). The CDR3 runs to 15 residues. This CDR3 reads CASSLGVSGGDTQYF. CDR3 sequence (DNA): TGTGCCAGCAGCTTAGGGGTTAGCGGGGGGGATACGCAGTATTTT. The whole variable domain, filled in from reference TRBV7-9 and TRBJ2-3, reads DTGVSQNPRHKITKRGQNVTFRCDPISEHNRLYWYRQTLGQGPEFLTYFQNEAQLEKSRLLSDRFSAERPKGSFSTLEIQRTEQGDSAMYLCASSLGVSGGDTQYFGPGTRLTVL.